This TCR beta chain appears in the sequencing data of a study of spatial heterogeneity in lung cancer. As for the study in general: The study consistently detected more beta-chain than alpha-chain sequences.

CDR1 MNHEY and CDR2 SVGAGI come from the germline V gene. The junction had 10 bases not matched to a gene; V was cut back by 5 bases and J by 5 bases. CDR3 size: 15 residues. TCR cDNA molecules each had a unique molecular identifier. In TCRdb, the 5' RACE reads were re-called with MiXCR into one record per CDR3 protein. Of roughly 1,400 distinct CDR3 sequences in the sample, around 13% were seen once. Time point described: sample taken at primary tumor resection. The donors comprised about 69 untreated early-stage non-small cell lung cancer patients. Researchers sequenced whole RNA taken from tumor, nontumor lung or frozen PBMC without sorting.

The chain carries TRBV6-5 and TRBJ2-3; TRBD2 agrees at 7 bases. The origin of this receptor is a male donor with early-stage non-small cell lung cancer. The input for sequencing was normal lung tissue next to the tumor, taken at surgery. CDR3: CASSLSSGRVDTQYF. The CDR3 nucleotides read TGTGCCAGCAGTCTATCTAGCGGCCGGGTAGATACGCAGTATTTT.